Below are 25 T cell receptor beta chains sequenced from a single sample in a study of T cells in Graves' hyperthyroidism and ophthalmopathy. Amplification targeted TCR beta CDR3 regions from RNA transcripts. With the HTBI primer set, the TCR CDR3 went through a first round of RT-PCR. TCRdb ran MiXCR on the multiplex PCR reads and lists one entry per CDR3 protein. This sample has about 410,000 distinct CDR3 sequences, with about 14% found just once. The sample comprised blood. These receptors were taken from a woman aged 25 to 39 with Graves' ophthalmopathy.

This clonotype has at least ten counts. V usage is TRBV5-6 and J usage is TRBJ1-1, with 8 positions matching TRBD1. Germline CDR1 reads SGHDT; CDR2 reads YYEEEE. V was pared by 4 bases and J by 5 bases, with 7 bases of the junction left unmatched. The CDR3 is 14 residues long. The CDR3 DNA reads as TGTGCCAGCAGCCACGGACAGGGAAGGACTGAAGCTTTCTTT. Protein sequence: CASSHGQGRTEAFF.

This clonotype was found a few times. This sequence joins TRBV19 and TRBJ2-3; tentative D call: TRBD1 (6 bases). The ends were cut back, 5 bases at V and 1 base at J, with 19 bases in the middle. This CDR3 has 17 residues. Germline V gene sequence: CDR1 LNHDA, CDR2 SQIVND (reference sequence). CDR3 nucleotide sequence: TGTGCCAGTAGTTCTCTACAAGTGGGACACCGCACAGATACGCAGTATTTT. Translated: CASSSLQVGHRTDTQYF.

This clonotype appeared a few times. V usage is TRBV5-6 and J usage is TRBJ1-1; D is possibly TRBD1 (6 bases). V lost 3 bases to trimming and J lost 2 bases, with 11 bases between them. CDR1 SGHDT and CDR2 YYEEEE come from the germline V gene. This CDR3 comprises 14 residues. The CDR3 reads CASSWDIPNTEAFF. CDR3 nucleotides: TGTGCCAGCAGCTGGGACATCCCAAACACTGAAGCTTTCTTT.

In this sample, this clonotype turned up many times. The chain links TRBV20-1 to TRBJ1-5; no reliable D call. Germline CDR1 is DFQATT and CDR2 is SNEGSKA (reference sequence). The CDR3 totals 13 residues. Deletions cut 4 bases from V and 0 bases from J, with 7 bases between. CDR3 DNA: TGCAGTGCTACTGGATTTAGCAATCAGCCCCAGCATTTT. This translates into CSATGFSNQPQHF.

The V gene is TRBV5-1, the J gene TRBJ2-5; D is tentatively TRBD1 or TRBD2 (5 bases each). This CDR3 has 14 amino acids. V was cut by 3 bases and J by 4 bases, with 13 bases left in between. CDR1 and CDR2 from the germline V gene are SGHRS and YFSETQ. CDR3 nucleotide sequence: TGCGCCAGCAGCTGGGGGTCTAGCACAGAGACCCAGTACTTC. Translated, it gives CASSWGSSTETQYF. Filled out from reference TRBV5-1 and TRBJ2-5, the complete variable domain reads KAGVTQTPRYLIKTRGQQVTLSCSPISGHRSVSWYQQTPGQGLQFLFEYFSETQRNKGNFPGRFSGRQFSNSRSEMNVSTLELGDSALYLCASSWGSSTETQYFGPGTRLLVL.

The chain uses TRBV4-2 and TRBJ2-7; a weak D match, TRBD1 (5 bases). The V and J ends lost 0 bases and 2 bases respectively, with 11 bases between them. This CDR3 region has 15 residues. From germline, CDR1 is LGHNA and CDR2 YNFKEQ. The CDR3 sequence: CASSQEKTGTYEQYF. Here the CDR3 DNA reads TGTGCCAGCAGCCAAGAAAAAACAGGAACCTACGAGCAGTACTTC.

This clonotype was found many times. V gene TRBV6-6 combines with J gene TRBJ2-1, with a possible D match to TRBD2 (5 bases). Germline V lookup: CDR1 MNHNY, CDR2 SVGAGI (reference sequence). The CDR3 totals 16 residues. Trimming cost V 1 base and J 6 bases, with 16 bases left between them. CDR3 residues: CASSYFGGSPSNEQFF. The CDR3 DNA is TGTGCCAGCAGTTACTTCGGCGGGTCCCCCTCCAATGAGCAGTTCTTC.

In this sample, this clonotype turned up a few times. This chain links TRBV19 with TRBJ2-5; the match to TRBD2 covers 11 bases. J was trimmed by 2 bases and V by 10 bases; bases with no gene match: 9. This CDR3 comprises 15 residues. Looked up from germline, CDR1 is LNHDA and CDR2 is SQIVND (reference sequence). CDR3 region: CATRVAGGWQETQYF. The CDR3 nucleotides read TGTGCCACCAGGGTAGCGGGGGGGTGGCAAGAGACCCAGTACTTC.

This clonotype was observed at least ten times. The chain combines TRBV28 with TRBJ2-5, with D possibly TRBD1 on 5 matching bases. The CDR3 covers 15 residues. V lost 3 bases and J lost 0, with 11 bases in between. In germline, CDR1 is MDHEN, CDR2 SYDVKM. The CDR3 sequence is CASSLATEYQETQYF. CDR3 sequence (DNA): TGTGCCAGCAGTTTGGCGACAGAGTACCAAGAGACCCAGTACTTC.

In its sample, this clonotype was seen many times. This sequence joins TRBV3-1 and TRBJ2-4; possibly TRBD1 for D (6 bases). The CDR3 sequence is 15 residues long. Germline CDR1 LGHDT, CDR2 YNNKEL (reference sequence). The V end was cut by 4 bases, the J end by 0 bases, with 10 bases between. CDR3 nucleotide sequence: TGTGCCAGCAGCCGGACAGCTCTAGCCAAAAACATTCAGTACTTC. Protein sequence: CASSRTALAKNIQYF.

The chain links TRBV7-6 to TRBJ2-1, with 15 nucleotides matching TRBD2. The CDR3 totals 19 residues. The germline CDR1 and CDR2 sequences are SGHVS and FNYEAQ. V lost 0 bases to trimming and J lost 6 bases; unmatched junction nucleotides: 9. CDR3 DNA sequence: TGTGCCAGCAGCTTAGCGAGCGGACTAGCGGGGGGGCGCTCCAATGAGCAGTTCTTC. Protein product: CASSLASGLAGGRSNEQFF.

This clonotype was observed at least ten times. This chain links TRBV16 with TRBJ1-1; D call uncertain. Germline V CDR1 and CDR2: KGHSY, FQNENV. V gave up 5 bases and J gave up 0 bases, with 13 bases separating them. The CDR3 spans 15 residues. In DNA form, the CDR3 reads TGTGCCAGCAGCACCCCAGGTTCGGTGAACACTGAAGCTTTCTTT. This codes for CASSTPGSVNTEAFF. Full variable domain (missing parts from reference TRBV16 and TRBJ1-1): GEEVAQTPKHLVRGEGQKAKLYCAPIKGHSYVFWYQQVLKNEFKFLISFQNENVFDETGMPKERFSAKCLPNSPCSLEIQATKLEDSAVYFCASSTPGSVNTEAFFGQGTRLTVV.

Note on this clonotype: This could be a read error, since a much larger clone is one nucleotide away. This chain links TRBV6-1 with TRBJ2-5; 8 bases align to TRBD1. Per germline, CDR1 MNHNS and CDR2 SASEGT. There are 15 residues in the CDR3. CDR3 nucleotide sequence: TGTGTCAGCAGTGAAGAGACAGGGGTACAAGAGACCCAGTACTTC. Its translation is CVSSEETGVQETQYF.

The chain joins TRBV5-6 to TRBJ1-4; 8 bases agree with TRBD1. The CDR3 is 17 amino acids. Germline values: CDR1 SGHDT, CDR2 YYEEEE. V lost 3 bases to trimming and J lost 6 bases; unmatched junction nucleotides: 13. The CDR3 nucleotides read TGTGCCAGCAGCTCCCAGGGAGGACAGGGATATTATGAAAAACTGTTTTTT. Translation gives CASSSQGGQGYYEKLFF.

The V and J genes are TRBV5-1 and TRBJ2-2, with 14 bases that match TRBD2. Germline assignment: CDR1 SGHRS and CDR2 YFSETQ. This CDR3 comprises 15 residues. V lost 3 bases, J lost 6 bases, and 1 base stayed unmatched. Here the CDR3 reads CASSWTSGGPGELFF. The CDR3 DNA is TGCGCCAGCAGCTGGACTAGCGGGGGGCCCGGGGAGCTGTTTTTT.

V usage is TRBV7-2 and J usage is TRBJ2-5; 8 positions match TRBD2. Trimming cost V 4 bases and J 1 base; bases outside gene matches: 5. Per germline, CDR1 SGHTA and CDR2 FQGNSA. This CDR3 is built from 15 residues. In nucleotides, the CDR3 is TGTGCCAGCAGCTCCCAAGCGGGGGTCCAAGAGACCCAGTACTTC. Protein: CASSSQAGVQETQYF.

This clonotype was recorded many times. This sequence joins TRBV7-2 and TRBJ1-3; D remains ambiguous. The germline V gene has CDR1 SGHTA and CDR2 FQGNSA. The CDR3 contains 15 residues. Trimming removed 2 bases from V and 0 bases from J, with 8 bases in between. The DNA for the CDR3 is TGTGCCAGCAGCTTATTTGGAGACTCTGGAAACACCATATATTTT. It is translated as CASSLFGDSGNTIYF.

At least ten counts were recorded for this clonotype. The chain carries TRBV6-2 or TRBV6-3 and TRBJ1-2; tentative D call: TRBD1 (5 bases). Germline values: CDR1 MNHEY, CDR2 SVGEGT. This CDR3 contains 14 residues. V gave up 1 base and J gave up 3 bases, with 9 bases separating them. Here the CDR3 reads CASSYFDRDYGYTF. CDR3 nucleotide sequence: TGTGCCAGCAGTTACTTCGACAGAGACTATGGCTACACCTTC.

This clonotype was picked up many times. The rearrangement links TRBV15 to TRBJ1-2, with 10 bases lining up with TRBD1. The trim removed 0 bases at V and 8 bases at J, leaving 12 bases unmatched. The CDR3 runs to 17 residues. The germline gives CDR1 LNHNV, CDR2 YYDKDF (reference sequence). The CDR3 reads CATSRDRTGGIDSGYTF. The CDR3 DNA sequence: TGTGCCACCAGCAGAGACCGGACAGGGGGGATTGATTCCGGCTACACCTTC.

The genes are TRBV30 and TRBJ1-2; D is possibly TRBD1 (5 bases). Germline loops: CDR1 GTSNPN, CDR2 SVGIG (reference sequence). This CDR3 spans 11 amino acids. CDR3 loop: CADGDGYGYTF. CDR3 coding DNA: TGTGCTGACGGGGACGGCTATGGCTACACCTTC. Variable domain in full (rest from reference TRBV30 and TRBJ1-2): SQTIHQWPATLVQPVGSPLSLECTVEGTSNPNLYWYRQAAGRGLQLLFYSVGIGQISSEVPQNLSASRPQDRQFILSSKKLLLSDSGFYLCADGDGYGYTFGSGTRLTVV.

This clonotype was recorded many times. The chain uses TRBV27 and TRBJ2-3; no clear D gene. CDR3 size: 13 residues. V was cut by 6 bases and J by 4 bases, with 11 bases left in between. The germline V gene has CDR1 MNHEY and CDR2 SMNVEV (reference sequence). The CDR3 bases are TGTGCCAGCAGCACGTGGGATGCAGATACGCAGTATTTT. This gives the protein CASSTWDADTQYF.

This clonotype was found many times. The chain carries TRBV6-1 and TRBJ1-3; maybe TRBD1 (6 bases). This CDR3 comprises 15 residues. CDR1 is MNHNS and CDR2 is SASEGT in the germline V gene. Trimming shortened V by 6 bases and J by 1 base, and 13 bases separated the two germline ends. In nucleotides, the CDR3 is TGTGCCAGCAGCCCCCTGCAGGGGTCTGGAAACACCATATATTTT. Residues: CASSPLQGSGNTIYF.

This clonotype was recorded many times. The chain joins TRBV6-1 to TRBJ2-7; 9 nucleotides align to TRBD2. V shed 5 bases and J 4 bases; nucleotides not matched to a gene: 12. Per germline, CDR1 MNHNS and CDR2 SASEGT. The CDR3 extends over 16 amino acids. The CDR3 nucleotides are TGTGCCAGCAGTTCCCGTTTGACTAGCGGCCTTTACGAGCAGTACTTC. Translated: CASSSRLTSGLYEQYF.

This clonotype was observed many times. This rearrangement joins TRBV7-2 to TRBJ2-7, with 8 bases matching TRBD2. V gave up 2 bases and J gave up 5 bases; unmatched junction bases: 5. This CDR3 spans 14 amino acids. The germline CDR1 and CDR2 sequences are SGHTA and FQGNSA. The CDR3 nucleotides are TGTGCCAGCAGCTTAAGACTAGCGCCCCACGAGCAGTACTTC. Translated, it gives CASSLRLAPHEQYF.

This clonotype was observed a few times. The chain combines TRBV28 with TRBJ1-3, with 11 bases fitting TRBD1. CDR1 and CDR2 from the germline V gene are MDHEN and SYDVKM. V was clipped by 8 bases and J by 3 bases; unmatched bases: 6. The CDR3 is made up of 15 amino acids. As DNA, the CDR3 is TGTGCCAGCGGACCGGGACAGGGGGTTGGAAACACCATATATTTT. Translation: CASGPGQGVGNTIYF.